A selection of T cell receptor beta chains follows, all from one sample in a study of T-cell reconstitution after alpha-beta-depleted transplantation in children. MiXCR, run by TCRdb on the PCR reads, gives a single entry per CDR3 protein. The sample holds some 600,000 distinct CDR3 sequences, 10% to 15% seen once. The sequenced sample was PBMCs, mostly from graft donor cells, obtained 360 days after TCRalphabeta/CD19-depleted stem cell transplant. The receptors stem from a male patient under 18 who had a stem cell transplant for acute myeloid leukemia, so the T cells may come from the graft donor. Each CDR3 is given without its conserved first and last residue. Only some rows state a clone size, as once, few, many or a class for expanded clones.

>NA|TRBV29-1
SVGVQGDRLVPITDTQY
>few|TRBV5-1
ASSAPRLAGNTGELF
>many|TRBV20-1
SARGQGNTGELF
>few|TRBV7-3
ASSLIPKINPSTDTQY
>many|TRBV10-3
AILREADTQY
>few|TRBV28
ASSWGQPDTQY
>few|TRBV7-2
ASTGESFYEQY
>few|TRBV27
ASSLGAGWVSEQY
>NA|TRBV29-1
SVQGDSNQPQH
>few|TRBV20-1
SARDGAGAGAPDTQY
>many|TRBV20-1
SAREATGSSYNEQF
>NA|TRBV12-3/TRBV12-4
ASTGGRGPGANVLT
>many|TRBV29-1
SYLGSSKNIQY
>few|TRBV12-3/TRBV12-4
ASSRAYKTQY
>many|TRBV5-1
ASSLKLAGGLSYEQY
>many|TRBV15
ATSMPIPLLAGSYNEQF
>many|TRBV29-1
SVIAGDYEQY
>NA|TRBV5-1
ASSSTRADNEQF
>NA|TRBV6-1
ASSERLAGNEQF
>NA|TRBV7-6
ASRGLAGSSYNEQF
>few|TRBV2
ASSVVASRTPSGANVLT
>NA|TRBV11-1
ASRTGLAAAHTQY
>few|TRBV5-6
ASSRKQSNEQF
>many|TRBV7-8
ASSFRQGFAKNIQY
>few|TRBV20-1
SARDIPTSSYNEQF
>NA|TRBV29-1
SPKWRGRAF
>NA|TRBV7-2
ASGPWGGTNSPLH
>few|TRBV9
ASSVDLRTNPNTGELF
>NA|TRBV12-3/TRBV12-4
ASSLSGHGEY
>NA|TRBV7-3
ASSRLAGGPNVPFYNEQF
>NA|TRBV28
ASSLRTSPQY
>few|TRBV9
ASSVASDNYGYT
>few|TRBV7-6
ASSPHLGVIDTQY
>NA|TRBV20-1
SVLPGTGANSNQPQH
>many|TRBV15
ATRTSGSSVETQY
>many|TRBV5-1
ASSFLAGEVYEQY
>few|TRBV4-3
ASSQEGTQGDTQY
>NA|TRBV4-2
ASSQDALAGAQAEQY
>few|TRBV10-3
AISEILGLAGSYEQY
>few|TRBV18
ASSPLQGSNSPLH
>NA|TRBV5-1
ASSSHLNEQF
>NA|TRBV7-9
ASSLAVGITYEQY
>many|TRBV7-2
ASSETSGRETQY
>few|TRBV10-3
ASDRSDGSEQY
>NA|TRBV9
ASSVTSQASSTDTQY
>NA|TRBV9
ASKEANTGELF
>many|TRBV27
ASSADRGIYEQY
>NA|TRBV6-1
ASSPYQGAGSPLH
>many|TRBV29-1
SVGTEQQY
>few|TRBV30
AWKSTSGSREQF
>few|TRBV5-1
ASSSTGEAYEQY
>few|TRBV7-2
ASSRPGTRYEQY
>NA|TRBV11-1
ASSLRGALGANVLT
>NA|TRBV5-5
ASSLMTVQETQY
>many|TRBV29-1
SVESLGYEQY
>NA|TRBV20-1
SASDRGTGELF
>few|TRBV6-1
ASSEAVVSTQY